This T cell receptor beta chain was found in a study of PD-L1 blockade in urothelial cancer. The overall study: Samples of blood were analyzed 3 weeks (second dose) and 6 weeks after treatment start. Blood yielded a median of approximately 130,000 T cells per sample. Study-wide points: In blood at 3 weeks, tumor-associated clones expanded more among patients with durable benefit. Patients with below-median pretreatment blood clonality survived longer.

Sample time point: peripheral blood 6 weeks after treatment start. With respect to this clone: The antigen remains unidentified.

Sequencing was performed with immunoSEQ multiplex PCR; in TCRdb, only in-frame clones are kept and a portion is missing. The repertoire includes 83,000 or so clones, over 80% of them detected once, and over 7.5% sits in the top ten. CDR1 is SGHDN and CDR2 is FVKESK in the germline V gene. With 4 bases clipped from V and 5 bases from J, the junction kept 5 bases outside the gene matches. The CDR3 is 15 amino acids. The sequencing here drew on PBMCs, taken around atezolizumab (anti-PD-L1) treatment. The clonotype comes from a man in his 70s with urothelial cancer. This sequence joins TRBV14 and TRBJ1-1, with 12 bases matching TRBD1. CDR3 in amino acids: CASSLGQGALTEAFF. The CDR3 DNA follows: TGTGCCAGCAGCCTGGGACAGGGGGCGCTTACTGAAGCTTTCTTT.